The source of this T cell receptor (beta chain) is a study of shared clonotypes between healthy human individuals. The table came from immunoSEQ multiplex PCR; TCRdb's copy has only in-frame clones and leaves some out. The table has some 2,400,000 clones, nearly 97% seen once. Study-level findings and limits: When compared with the clonotypes that were shared by all four sorted-subset donors, the non-shared clonotypes turned out to have lower generation probabilities.

With respect to this clone: Its antigen is unidentified.

The CDR3 is 14 amino acids. The germline CDR1 and CDR2 sequences are MNHEY and SVGAGI. Trimming took 7 bases from V and 7 from J, leaving 16 bases between them. Material: naive CD4+ T cells sorted from blood. Sample subset: CD45RA+ positively selected. This rearrangement joins TRBV6-5 to TRBJ1-4; D gene uncertain. This receptor was obtained from a man aged 18-30 years in good health. The CDR3, as DNA: TGTGCCAGCACCTCGGGAGGCGGTGGTGAAAAACTGTTTTTT. This sequence encodes CASTSGGGGEKLFF.